This TCR beta chain was recovered during a study of shared clonotypes between healthy human individuals. Sequenced by immunoSEQ multiplex PCR; TCRdb stores in-frame clones only, minus some. The profile covers a few million clones, with approximately 96% appearing a single time and around 0.13% taken by the ten largest. Regarding this clone: Its matching antigen is unknown. The same CDR3 arises from other DNA sequences in this sample as well.

Study findings and constraints: Clonotypes shared by all four donors outscored non-shared clonotypes in generation probability.

Germline V gene data show CDR1 as SNHLY and CDR2 as FYNNEI. V shed 4 bases and J shed 0 bases, with 13 bases lying between them. The CDR3 is made up of 15 amino acids. The sequencing input was naive CD4+ T cells sorted from blood. Noted subset: CD45RA+ positively selected. The chain joins TRBV2 to TRBJ2-7; TRBD2 might be the D (6 bases). This clonotype originated in a man younger than 30 in good health. The DNA for the CDR3 is TGTGCCAGCAGTGTCGGGCGGGGTAGCTCCTACGAGCAGTACTTC. It is translated as CASSVGRGSSYEQYF.